This T cell receptor beta chain was sequenced in a study of graft-versus-host responses after intestinal transplantation. Only in-frame clones appear in the TCRdb table, and some are missing; sequencing was by immunoSEQ multiplex PCR. The sample records tens of thousands of clones, 90% to 95% being singletons. Trimming pared 3 bases from V and 2 bases from J, leaving 12 bases between. This CDR3 contains 15 residues. CDR1 is MNHEY, CDR2 SMNVEV, per germline (reference sequence). As for this clone: Its antigen remains unidentified.

Source: unstimulated CD4+ T cells sorted from spleen or lymph node cells, taken before transplant. This chain links TRBV27 with TRBJ2-3; D is uncertain. This receptor was obtained from a human donor who was the organ donor for an intestinal transplant. CDR3 DNA: TGTGCCAGCAGTTTCTTAGGGTCCCCCACAGATACGCAGTATTTT. It encodes CASSFLGSPTDTQYF.